The present T cell receptor beta chain was sequenced within a study of T cell repertoires in MIS-A myocarditis. The method was immunoSEQ multiplex PCR; TCRdb's version includes in-frame clones alone and lacks a portion of them. The sample contains 15,000 or so clones, roughly 74% of which appear only once. Germline CDR1 and CDR2: MDHEN and SYDVKM. Trimming took 6 bases from V and 8 from J; bases not matched to a gene: 11. The CDR3 spans 14 residues. The sequencing input was left ventricle heart tissue obtained at autopsy. The source of this sequence is a man between 18 and 35 years old with fulminant myocarditis from multisystem inflammatory syndrome in adults (MIS-A) after COVID-19. The rearrangement joins TRBV28 to TRBJ1-2, with 8 bases that match TRBD1. The CDR3: CASRGGQVISGYTF. The CDR3 nucleotides are TGTGCCAGCAGGGGGGGACAGGTTATATCGGGCTACACCTTC.